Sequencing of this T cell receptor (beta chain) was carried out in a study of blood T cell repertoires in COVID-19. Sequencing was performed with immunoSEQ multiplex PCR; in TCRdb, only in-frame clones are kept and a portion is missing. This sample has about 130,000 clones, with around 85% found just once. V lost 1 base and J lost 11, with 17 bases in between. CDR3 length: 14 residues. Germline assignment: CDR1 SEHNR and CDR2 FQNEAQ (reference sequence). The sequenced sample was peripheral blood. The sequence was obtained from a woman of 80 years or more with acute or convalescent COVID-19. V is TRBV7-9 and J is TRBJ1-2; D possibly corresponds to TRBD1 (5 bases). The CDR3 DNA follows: TGTGCCAGCAGCTTAGACCGACAGAGCCTCCTGTACACCTTC. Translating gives CASSLDRQSLLYTF. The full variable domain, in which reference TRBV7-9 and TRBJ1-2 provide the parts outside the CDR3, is DTGVSQNPRHKITKRGQNVTFRCDPISEHNRLYWYRQTLGQGPEFLTYFQNEAQLEKSRLLSDRFSAERPKGSFSTLEIQRTEQGDSAMYLCASSLDRQSLLYTFGSGTRLTVV.